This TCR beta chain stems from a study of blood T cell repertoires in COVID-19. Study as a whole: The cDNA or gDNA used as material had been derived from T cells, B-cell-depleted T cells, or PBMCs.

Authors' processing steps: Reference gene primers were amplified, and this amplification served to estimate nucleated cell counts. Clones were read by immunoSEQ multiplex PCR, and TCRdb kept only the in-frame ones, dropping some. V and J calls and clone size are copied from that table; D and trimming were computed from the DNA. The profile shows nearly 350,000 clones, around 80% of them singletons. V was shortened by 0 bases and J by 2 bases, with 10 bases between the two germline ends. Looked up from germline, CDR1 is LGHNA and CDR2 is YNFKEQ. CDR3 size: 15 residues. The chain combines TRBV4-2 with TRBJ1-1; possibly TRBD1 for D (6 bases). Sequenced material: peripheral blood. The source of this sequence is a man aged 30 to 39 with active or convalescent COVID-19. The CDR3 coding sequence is TGTGCCAGCAGCCAAGATGACAGGTATAACACTGAAGCTTTCTTT. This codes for CASSQDDRYNTEAFF.